This T cell receptor beta chain originates from a study of CD8+ T cells in alopecia areata. Whole-study context: Patients in the study were on tofacitinib for 6 to 18 months, then off it for 6 months. Study-wide results and limits: Among the cells sequenced in scalp samples are also the resident alphabeta T cells of normal skin. Normal scalp showed lower clonality than lesional scalp, especially alopecia totalis/universalis. Shared TCR sequences were less clear between patients than in mice, possibly partly from HLA diversity.

For this clone: The target antigen is unknown.

Extracted from the samples, RNA was reverse transcribed into cDNA to serve as the sequencing template. Here immunoSEQ multiplex PCR was the method, and the copy in TCRdb shows in-frame clones only, minus some. The sample lists more than 110,000 clones; around 60% were seen once. Trimming removed 2 bases from V and 4 bases from J; junction bases left unmatched: 1. The germline gives CDR1 KGHSH, CDR2 LQKENI. This CDR3 is built from 14 residues. The input for sequencing was CD4+ T cells sorted from blood, taken at week 0. V usage is TRBV18 and J usage is TRBJ2-2; 7 nucleotides line up with TRBD1. The clonotype was recovered from a human donor with alopecia areata. The CDR3 DNA follows: TGTGCCAGCTCACCAACAGGGGTCACCGGGGAGCTGTTTTTT. Translation gives CASSPTGVTGELFF.